This T cell receptor (beta chain) was recovered during a study of blood T cell repertoires in COVID-19. In the study overall: Spain, Italy and the United States supplied samples that represented acute and convalescent COVID-19.

CDR3 size: 14 residues. With 6 bases removed from V and 7 bases from J, the gap between germline ends came to 13 bases. Germline CDR1 is SGHTA and CDR2 is FQGNSA. The assay was immunoSEQ multiplex PCR, and TCRdb's table has in-frame clones only and misses some. This sample yields tens of thousands of clones, of which about 80% are seen a single time; about 11% belongs to the top ten. This sequence was found in a human donor in a cohort sampled during active COVID-19. Sequenced input: peripheral blood. The chain links TRBV7-2 to TRBJ1-6; D is possibly TRBD1 (6 bases). The CDR3 region is CASSRTVGNSPLHF. CDR3 coding DNA: TGTGCCAGCAGTCGGACAGTCGGGAATTCACCCCTCCACTTT.